This passage covers 9 T cell receptor beta chains from one sample sequenced in a study of regulatory T cells in long-lasting Graves disease. Time point noted: newly diagnosed GD, antithyroid drugs for less than 3 months. Researchers made the TCR library from RNA that was extracted from PBMCs. Arm-PCR of CDR3 regions and iRepertoire HTBI primers were used to build TCR beta libraries. TCRdb fed the multiplex PCR reads into MiXCR, producing one record per CDR3 protein. The sample includes under 500,000 distinct CDR3 sequences, 15% to 20% seen only once; the top ten take 9.5% to 12%. The same specimen was also included in a second study, on T cells in Graves' hyperthyroidism and ophthalmopathy.

This material consisted of peripheral blood mononuclear cells (PBMCs), taken at new diagnosis, from a patient treated with antithyroid drugs. The receptors come from a woman in her twenties or thirties with Graves disease.

This clonotype was found many times. The chain joins TRBV5-5 to TRBJ1-2; D may be TRBD1 (5 bases). CDR3 size: 14 residues. With 3 bases removed from V and 5 bases from J, the gap between germline ends came to 14 bases. Germline V gene lookup returns CDR1 SGHKS and CDR2 YYEKEE (reference sequence). The CDR3: CASSSLRDGYGYTF. The CDR3 nucleotides are TGTGCCAGCAGCTCCCTCCGGGACGGGTATGGCTACACCTTC.

This clonotype came up many times. The gene calls are TRBV6-2 or TRBV6-3 and TRBJ2-1; TRBD2 aligns across 10 bases. V shed 10 bases and J 8 bases; nucleotides not matched to a gene: 8. The length of the CDR3 is 13 residues. The germline V gene has CDR1 MNHEY and CDR2 SVGEGT. The CDR3, as DNA: TGTGCCACCGAGCGGGAGGGCCTCGATGAGCAGTTCTTC. This translates into CATEREGLDEQFF.

This clonotype was counted only a few times. The chain combines TRBV27 with TRBJ2-7; D is possibly TRBD1 (5 bases). Germline CDR1 is MNHEY and CDR2 is SMNVEV (reference sequence). Trimming pared 2 bases from V and 3 bases from J, leaving 11 bases between. CDR3 size: 14 residues. The CDR3 nucleotides read TGTGCCAGCAGTTTAGTGGGGCTAGACTACGAGCAGTACTTC. Its protein is CASSLVGLDYEQYF.

This clonotype occurred many times. This rearrangement joins TRBV5-6 to TRBJ2-1, with D tentatively TRBD1 (5 bases). The ends were cut back, 2 bases at V and 4 bases at J, with 16 bases in the middle. The germline V gene has CDR1 SGHDT and CDR2 YYEEEE. The CDR3 has 16 residues. This chain's CDR3 is CASSFERGFSYNEQFF. In nucleotides, the CDR3 is TGTGCCAGCAGCTTTGAAAGGGGATTCTCTTACAATGAGCAGTTCTTC.

This clonotype was seen only a few times. The V gene is TRBV20-1, the J gene TRBJ2-1; 7 bases are shared with TRBD2. CDR3 length equals 14 residues. The germline gives CDR1 DFQATT, CDR2 SNEGSKA (reference sequence). The V segment lost 0 bases and the J segment 13 bases; nucleotides outside the gene matches: 12. In nucleotides, the CDR3 is TGCAGTGCTAGAGATCTTACTAGCGCCCAGCTCCAGTTCTTC. Its protein product is CSARDLTSAQLQFF.

This clonotype showed up just a few times. V usage is TRBV19 and J usage is TRBJ2-2; tentative D call: TRBD1 (5 bases). V lost 6 bases and J 4 bases, leaving 15 bases between the germline ends. Germline CDR1 LNHDA, CDR2 SQIVND (reference sequence). CDR3 size: 15 residues. CDR3 residues: CASSEATASTGELFF. In DNA form, the CDR3 reads TGTGCCAGTAGCGAGGCGACAGCGAGCACCGGGGAGCTGTTTTTT.

There are a few counts of this clonotype. The chain is built from TRBV5-5 and TRBJ1-6; no clear D. The ends were cut back, 4 bases at V and 8 bases at J, with 7 bases in the middle. Per germline, CDR1 SGHKS and CDR2 YYEKEE (reference sequence). The CDR3 is made up of 12 amino acids. The CDR3 nucleotides read TGTGCCAGCAGCACCGTAGATTCACCCCTCCACTTT. Encoded protein: CASSTVDSPLHF.

Ten or more counts support this clonotype. The chain has TRBV3-1 and TRBJ2-5; tentative D call: TRBD2 (5 bases). The germline V gene has CDR1 LGHDT and CDR2 YNNKEL (reference sequence). This CDR3 has 12 residues. Trimming removed 1 base from V and 8 bases from J, with 8 bases in between. CDR3 sequence (DNA): TGTGCCAGCAGCCAAGGGGGAGTAACCCAGTACTTC. It encodes CASSQGGVTQYF.

This clonotype was counted at least ten times. The V gene is TRBV20-1, the J gene TRBJ1-1, with D hard to call. The germline V gene encodes CDR1 DFQATT and CDR2 SNEGSKA (reference sequence). There are 16 residues in the CDR3. Deletions cut 1 base from V and 0 bases from J, with 15 bases between. The CDR3 sequence is CSARVTGNPMNTEAFF. The CDR3 DNA sequence: TGCAGTGCTAGAGTTACGGGGAATCCCATGAACACTGAAGCTTTCTTT.